This TCR beta chain was recorded in a study of CD8 T cells in ankylosing spondylitis. Whole-study results and caveats: A number of the motif variants had already been described in reactive arthritis synovial fluid and blood. Typical of ankylosing spondylitis blood, it appeared, was a TCR beta motif of several highly homologous variants. The study looked at matched synovial fluid samples from ankylosing spondylitis patients. Disease-linked clones were reported to be significantly enriched there.

Notes on this clonotype: Its antigen is currently unknown.

The CDR3 is made up of 11 amino acids. Libraries for TCR beta were made by quantitative 5'-RACE with molecular barcodes. Via MiXCR, TCRdb re-called the 5' RACE reads, giving one row per CDR3 protein. The table shows 35,000 to 50,000 distinct CDR3 sequences, with 10% occurring only once. This TCR was recovered from a male donor with ankylosing spondylitis or in good health (not recorded which). This chain connects TRBV1 to TRBJ1-2. TRBV1 is shown as a pseudogene. The sample consisted of blood, either unsorted or a sorted T cell fraction (not recorded which). DNA for the CDR3: TGCACCAGCACCCATCACGATGGCTACACCTTC. It translates to CTSTHHDGYTF.